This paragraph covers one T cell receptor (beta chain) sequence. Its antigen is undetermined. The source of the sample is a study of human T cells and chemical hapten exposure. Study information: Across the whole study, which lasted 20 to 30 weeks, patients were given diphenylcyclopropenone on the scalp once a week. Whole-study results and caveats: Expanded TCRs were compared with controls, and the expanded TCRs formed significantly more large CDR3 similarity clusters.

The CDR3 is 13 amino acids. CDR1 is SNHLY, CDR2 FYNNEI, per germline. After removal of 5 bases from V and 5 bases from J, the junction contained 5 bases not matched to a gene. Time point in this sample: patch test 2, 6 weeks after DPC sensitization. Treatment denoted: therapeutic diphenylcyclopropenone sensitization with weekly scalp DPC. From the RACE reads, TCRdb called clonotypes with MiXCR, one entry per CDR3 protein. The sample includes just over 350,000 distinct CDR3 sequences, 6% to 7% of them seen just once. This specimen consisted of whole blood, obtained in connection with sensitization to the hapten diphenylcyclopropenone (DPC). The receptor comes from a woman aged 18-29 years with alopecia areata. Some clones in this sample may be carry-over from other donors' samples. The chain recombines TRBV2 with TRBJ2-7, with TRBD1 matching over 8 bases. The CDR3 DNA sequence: TGTGCCAGCAGTCCACTGGACAGGGACGAGCAGTACTTC. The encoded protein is CASSPLDRDEQYF.